Listed here are 31 T cell receptor beta chains from one sample, sequenced in a study of early stage breast cancer tumors. Some clones are missing from TCRdb's copy, which holds only in-frame ones; the method was immunoSEQ multiplex PCR. This table holds tens of thousands of clones, 65% to 85% found once. The sample taken for sequencing was blood. The origin of the receptors is a person aged 55-75 years with breast cancer.

The V and J genes are TRBV30 and TRBJ1-5, with D maybe TRBD1 (5 bases). CDR3 length equals 12 residues. Trimming removed 2 bases from V and 9 bases from J, with 11 bases in between. The germline V gene encodes CDR1 GTSNPN and CDR2 SVGIG (reference sequence). This CDR3 is CAWSSDTGPQHF. The CDR3 coding sequence is TGTGCCTGGAGTTCGGATACAGGGCCCCAGCATTTT. Variable domain in full (rest from reference TRBV30 and TRBJ1-5): SQTIHQWPATLVQPVGSPLSLECTVEGTSNPNLYWYRQAAGRGLQLLFYSVGIGQISSEVPQNLSASRPQDRQFILSSKKLLLSDSGFYLCAWSSDTGPQHFGDGTRLSIL.

J is TRBJ1-1 and V is TRBV11-2; 7 nucleotides align to TRBD1. The CDR3 is made up of 16 amino acids. Germline-derived CDR1 and CDR2 are SGHAT and FQNNGV. Losses at the gene ends were 2 bases for V and 5 bases for J; bases not matched to a gene: 11. The CDR3 DNA reads TGTGCCAGCAGCTTAAACAGGGGAGGAAGCGGGACTGAAGCTTTCTTT. The encoded protein is CASSLNRGGSGTEAFF. The whole variable domain, filled in from reference TRBV11-2 and TRBJ1-1, reads EAGVAQSPRYKIIEKRQSVAFWCNPISGHATLYWYQQILGQGPKLLIQFQNNGVVDDSQLPKDRFSAERLKGVDSTLKIQPAKLEDSAVYLCASSLNRGGSGTEAFFGQGTRLTVV.

The gene calls are TRBV27 and TRBJ2-5; D gene unclear. Per germline, CDR1 MNHEY and CDR2 SMNVEV (reference sequence). V was pared by 2 bases and J by 4 bases, with 11 bases between. The length of the CDR3 is 14 residues. The CDR3 region is CASSLLRWGETQYF. Here the CDR3 DNA reads TGTGCCAGCAGTTTACTCCGGTGGGGAGAGACCCAGTACTTC.

The chain combines TRBV19 with TRBJ1-5, with a possible D match to TRBD1 (5 bases). This CDR3 is 14 amino acids long. Trimming pared 4 bases from V and 7 bases from J, leaving 14 bases between. Germline V CDR1 and CDR2: LNHDA, SQIVND (reference sequence). CDR3 nucleotide sequence: TGTGCCAGTAGTACGGGACTGATTAACCAGCCCCAGCATTTT. Translating it yields CASSTGLINQPQHF.

In its sample, this clone was seen once. The chain joins TRBV7-2 to TRBJ2-1, with 11 bases identical to TRBD2. J was trimmed by 10 bases and V by 5 bases; bases with no gene match: 10. The CDR3 totals 15 residues. CDR1 and CDR2 from the germline V gene are SGHTA and FQGNSA. The DNA of the CDR3 is TGTGCCAGCAGCCTTAGGCCTAGCGGGAGGTGGGAGCAGTTCTTC. It encodes CASSLRPSGRWEQFF.

CDR3 loop: CASRGPTDTQYF. Written as DNA, the CDR3 is TGTGCCAGCAGGGGGCCCACAGATACGCAGTATTTT. V usage is TRBV6-1 and J usage is TRBJ2-3; the D gene is possibly TRBD1 (5 bases). This CDR3 is built from 12 residues. Trimming cost V 6 bases and J 2 bases, with 6 bases left between them. Per the germline V gene, CDR1 is MNHNS and CDR2 is SASEGT.

This clone was observed a handful of times. This chain links TRBV2 with TRBJ2-1; TRBD2 agrees at 12 bases. V was clipped by 7 bases and J by 9 bases; unmatched bases: 7. Germline CDR1 and CDR2: SNHLY and FYNNEI. This CDR3 spans 14 amino acids. This CDR3 is CASKTSGSQGEQFF. The CDR3 nucleotides are TGTGCCAGCAAGACTAGCGGGAGTCAGGGTGAGCAGTTCTTC.

This clone was detected only a few times. V is TRBV7-9 and J is TRBJ2-6, with D hard to call. The V gene's germline CDR1 is SEHNR and CDR2 FQNEAQ (reference sequence). The CDR3 spans 14 residues. V was clipped by 3 bases and J by 1 base, with 4 bases between them. The CDR3 reads CASSFASGANVLTF. The CDR3 coding sequence is TGTGCCAGCAGCTTTGCTTCTGGGGCCAACGTCCTGACTTTC.

The rearrangement uses TRBV6-5 and TRBJ2-3; 7 bases fit TRBD1. V gave up 6 bases and J gave up 1 base; unmatched junction bases: 7. The CDR3 has 15 residues. Germline-derived CDR1 and CDR2 are MNHEY and SVGAGI. The CDR3 region is CASSKQGFRTDTQYF. The DNA for the CDR3 is TGTGCCAGCAGCAAACAGGGGTTCCGCACAGATACGCAGTATTTT.

The rearrangement uses TRBV10-3 and TRBJ1-5, with TRBD1 as a possible D gene (5 bases). This CDR3 region has 13 residues. Per germline, CDR1 ENHRY and CDR2 SYGVKD. V dropped 11 bases and J dropped 2 bases, with 13 bases sitting between them. This CDR3 is CASTLGGNQPQHF. CDR3 coding DNA: TGTGCCTCAACGTTGGGGGGCAATCAGCCCCAGCATTTT.

The chain combines TRBV20-1 with TRBJ2-7; no clear D. The CDR3 is made up of 10 amino acids. In germline, CDR1 is DFQATT, CDR2 SNEGSKA (reference sequence). V lost 5 bases and J 2 bases, leaving 4 bases between the germline ends. CDR3 sequence reads: CSAHPYEQYF. DNA of the CDR3: TGCAGTGCTCACCCCTACGAGCAGTACTTC.

The chain joins TRBV11-1 to TRBJ2-7; tentatively, D is TRBD2 (6 bases). The CDR3 is 15 amino acids. In germline, CDR1 is SGHAT, CDR2 FQDESV (reference sequence). V shed 5 bases and J shed 3 bases, with 17 bases lying between them. CDR3 DNA sequence: TGTGCCAGCAGCCGTCCCGGGAGTTCCTTCTACGAGCAGTACTTC. This codes for CASSRPGSSFYEQYF. Combining the CDR3 with reference TRBV11-1 and TRBJ2-7 gives the whole variable domain EAEVAQSPRYKITEKSQAVAFWCDPISGHATLYWYRQILGQGPELLVQFQDESVVDDSQLPKDRFSAERLKGVDSTLKIQPAELGDSAMYLCASSRPGSSFYEQYFGPGTRLTVT.

This chain joins TRBV15 and TRBJ2-3; D is unresolved. The CDR3 runs to 12 residues. Germline V gene data show CDR1 as LNHNV and CDR2 as YYDKDF (reference sequence). V shed 0 bases and J shed 5 bases, with 3 bases lying between them. The CDR3 nucleotides are TGTGCCACCAGCAGAGATCGAGATACGCAGTATTTT. The encoded protein is CATSRDRDTQYF.

The chain has TRBV6-1 and TRBJ2-3; 8 bases align to TRBD1. Germline trimming cut 2 bases from V and 2 bases from J; bases unmatched to any gene: 9. From germline, CDR1 is MNHNS and CDR2 SASEGT. The CDR3 is made up of 17 amino acids. In DNA, the CDR3 is TGTGCCAGCAGTGAATTAGGGGGACAGGCACCCACAGATACGCAGTATTTT. Amino acid sequence: CASSELGGQAPTDTQYF.

This clone was seen only once. The chain recombines TRBV28 with TRBJ1-2; D remains unclear. V was trimmed by 5 bases and J by 2 bases, leaving 9 bases between them. There are 13 residues in the CDR3. CDR1 is MDHEN, CDR2 SYDVKM, per germline. CDR3 sequence reads: CASSGEGNYGYTF. In nucleotides, the CDR3 is TGTGCCAGCAGTGGGGAAGGGAACTATGGCTACACCTTC.

The CDR3 sequence is CSVGRAPTDTQYF. In DNA form, the CDR3 reads TGCAGCGTTGGAAGGGCCCCCACAGATACGCAGTATTTT. The genes are TRBV29-1 and TRBJ2-3; no clear D gene. The germline V and J ends were trimmed by 4 bases and 2 bases, with 10 bases remaining between them. CDR1 is SQVTM and CDR2 is ANQGSEA in the germline V gene. This CDR3 has 13 residues.

A few counts support this clone. The chain links TRBV2 to TRBJ2-7; possibly TRBD1 or TRBD2 for D (5 bases each). The V gene lost 5 bases and the J gene lost 4 bases, with 9 bases spanning the gap. In germline, CDR1 is SNHLY, CDR2 FYNNEI. CDR3 length: 12 residues. CDR3 sequence reads: CASSLGVYEQYF. CDR3 nucleotides: TGTGCCAGCAGTCTGGGGGTGTACGAGCAGTACTTC.

V and J are TRBV10-3 and TRBJ1-2; D might be TRBD1 (6 bases). The germline V gene has CDR1 ENHRY and CDR2 SYGVKD. The CDR3 sequence is 13 residues long. With 7 bases removed from V and 6 bases from J, the gap between germline ends came to 15 bases. CDR3 in DNA: TGTGCCATCACCGGACAGAGTGGTGATGGCTACACCTTC. The encoded protein is CAITGQSGDGYTF.

The chain is built from TRBV4-2 and TRBJ2-1, with 8 bases identical to TRBD2. After removal of 5 bases from V and 1 base from J, the junction contained 13 bases not matched to a gene. There are 18 residues in the CDR3. Per germline, CDR1 LGHNA and CDR2 YNFKEQ. The CDR3 spells CASSAGPSGGMSYNEQFF. The CDR3 nucleotides read TGTGCCAGCAGCGCAGGCCCCTCGGGGGGGATGTCCTACAATGAGCAGTTCTTC.

The count of this clone is one. The CDR3 sequence is CASSPVTGGEGELFF. Here the CDR3 DNA reads TGTGCCAGCTCACCAGTGACAGGGGGCGAAGGGGAGCTGTTTTTT. This sequence joins TRBV18 and TRBJ2-2; 10 bases map to TRBD1. V shed 2 bases, J shed 8 bases, and the junction held 5 bases outside the gene matches. This CDR3 spans 15 amino acids. The V gene's germline CDR1 is KGHSH and CDR2 LQKENI.

The chain combines TRBV5-1 with TRBJ2-3; 10 bases match TRBD2. CDR3 length equals 16 residues. From germline, CDR1 is SGHRS and CDR2 YFSETQ. The V and J ends lost 6 bases and 2 bases, in that order; junction bases with no gene match: 9. The CDR3 DNA follows: TGCGCCAGCACCCGGGGTAGCGGGGGGCCCACAGATACGCAGTATTTT. Protein sequence: CASTRGSGGPTDTQYF.

The V and J genes are TRBV7-9 and TRBJ1-1; 12 bases match TRBD1. The germline V gene has CDR1 SEHNR and CDR2 FQNEAQ (reference sequence). CDR3 length: 17 residues. Trimming cost V 5 bases and J 1 base; bases outside gene matches: 8. The DNA of the CDR3 is TGTGCCAGCAGCCCGAGGGACAGGGGGCGAGGGAACACTGAAGCTTTCTTT. Translated: CASSPRDRGRGNTEAFF.

This clone has a handful of counts. This chain links TRBV2 with TRBJ1-2; D not certain. This CDR3 comprises 13 residues. V was pared by 4 bases and J by 4 bases, with 10 bases between. Per germline, CDR1 SNHLY and CDR2 FYNNEI. CDR3 nucleotides: TGTGCCAGCAGTGCCGAGGGATTCTATGGCTACACCTTC. Residues: CASSAEGFYGYTF.

The chain links TRBV6-1 to TRBJ2-7; 7 nucleotides align to TRBD1. The CDR3 runs 15 residues. V lost 2 bases to trimming and J lost 2 bases; unmatched junction nucleotides: 6. The germline CDR1 and CDR2 sequences are MNHNS and SASEGT. For the CDR3, the DNA is TGTGCCAGCAGTGAAATGGGACAGATGGCCTACGAGCAGTACTTC. Residues: CASSEMGQMAYEQYF.

This chain uses TRBV6-5 with TRBJ2-1; D is perhaps TRBD2 (6 bases). The CDR3 has 15 amino acids. V lost 2 bases, J lost 6 bases, and 14 bases lay in between. The germline gives CDR1 MNHEY, CDR2 SVGAGI. CDR3 coding DNA: TGTGCCAGCAGTTACACCTCAGGACTAACCAATGAGCAGTTCTTC. As protein: CASSYTSGLTNEQFF.

CDR3 region: CASSARAPSTQYF. For the CDR3, the DNA is TGTGCCAGCAGTGCCCGGGCCCCCAGCACCCAGTACTTC. The V gene is TRBV6-5, the J gene TRBJ2-5; D uncertain. The V and J ends lost 5 bases and 8 bases respectively, with 15 bases between them. Germline assignment: CDR1 MNHEY and CDR2 SVGAGI. CDR3 length: 13 residues.

V and J are TRBV10-3 and TRBJ1-5, with 9 bases aligning to TRBD1. V lost 6 bases to trimming and J lost 5 bases; unmatched junction nucleotides: 8. The CDR3 is 15 residues long. Germline CDR1 reads ENHRY; CDR2 reads SYGVKD. The CDR3 sequence: CAIRANRGLDQPQHF. The CDR3 DNA follows: TGTGCCATCAGGGCAAACAGGGGGCTGGATCAGCCCCAGCATTTT.

CDR3 in DNA: TGTGCCAGCAGTTTATTGGGCGGGGAGCTGTTTTTT. Protein sequence: CASSLLGGELFF. V and J are TRBV27 and TRBJ2-2; D not certain. The CDR3 runs 12 residues. Per germline, CDR1 MNHEY and CDR2 SMNVEV (reference sequence). V was cut by 1 base and J by 7 bases, with 4 bases left in between.

The chain couples TRBV9 to TRBJ2-3, with D possibly being TRBD2 (5 bases). This CDR3 is 12 amino acids long. The V end lost 8 bases, the J end lost 1 base, and 8 bases lay between the germline ends. Per germline, CDR1 SGDLS and CDR2 YYNGEE. The CDR3 reads CASISGTDTQYF. The CDR3 nucleotides are TGTGCCAGTATTAGCGGCACAGATACGCAGTATTTT.

The gene calls are TRBV30 and TRBJ2-7; D unresolved. From germline, CDR1 is GTSNPN and CDR2 SVGIG (reference sequence). V was trimmed by 3 bases and J by 1 base, leaving 13 bases between them. This CDR3 region has 14 residues. CDR3 protein: CAWRNLGSSYEQYF. Here the CDR3 DNA reads TGTGCCTGGAGAAATCTGGGGTCTTCCTACGAGCAGTACTTC.

This chain links TRBV4-1 with TRBJ2-1; the D gene is possibly TRBD1 (5 bases). The germline V gene encodes CDR1 MGHRA and CDR2 YSYEKL. The CDR3 contains 12 residues. Trimming cost V 3 bases and J 9 bases, with 9 bases left between them. The CDR3 coding sequence is TGCGCCAGCAGCCACCCAGGGTTTGAGCAGTTCTTC. Translating it yields CASSHPGFEQFF.